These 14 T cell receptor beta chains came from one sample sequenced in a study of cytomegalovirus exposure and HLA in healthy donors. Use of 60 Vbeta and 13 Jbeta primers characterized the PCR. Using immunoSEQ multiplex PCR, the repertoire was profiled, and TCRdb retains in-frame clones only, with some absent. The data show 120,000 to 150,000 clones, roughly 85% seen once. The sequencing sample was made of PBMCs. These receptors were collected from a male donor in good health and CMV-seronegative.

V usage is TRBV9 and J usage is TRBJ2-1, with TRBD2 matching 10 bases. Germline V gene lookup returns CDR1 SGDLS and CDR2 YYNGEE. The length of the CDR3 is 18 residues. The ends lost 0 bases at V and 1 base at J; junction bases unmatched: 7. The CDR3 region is CASSVAASGGDSYNEQFF. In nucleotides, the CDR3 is TGTGCCAGCAGCGTAGCGGCTAGCGGGGGAGATTCCTACAATGAGCAGTTCTTC.

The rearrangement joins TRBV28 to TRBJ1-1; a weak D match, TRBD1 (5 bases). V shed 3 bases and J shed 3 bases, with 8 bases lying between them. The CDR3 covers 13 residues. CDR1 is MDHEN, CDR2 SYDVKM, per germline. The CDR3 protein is CASSFPRDTEAFF. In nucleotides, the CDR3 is TGTGCCAGCAGTTTTCCCAGGGACACTGAAGCTTTCTTT.

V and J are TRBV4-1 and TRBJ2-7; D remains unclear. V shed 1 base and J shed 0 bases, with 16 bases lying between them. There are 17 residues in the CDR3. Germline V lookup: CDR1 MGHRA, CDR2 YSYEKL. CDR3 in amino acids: CASSQVLDSDSSYEQYF. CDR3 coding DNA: TGCGCCAGCAGCCAAGTCCTCGACTCAGATAGCTCCTACGAGCAGTACTTC.

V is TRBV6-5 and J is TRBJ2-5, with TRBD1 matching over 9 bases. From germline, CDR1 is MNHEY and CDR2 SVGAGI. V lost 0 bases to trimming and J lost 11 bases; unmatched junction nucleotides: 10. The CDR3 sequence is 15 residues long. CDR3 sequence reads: CASSYSWTGVGEQYF. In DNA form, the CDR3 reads TGTGCCAGCAGTTACTCGTGGACAGGGGTCGGAGAGCAGTACTTC.

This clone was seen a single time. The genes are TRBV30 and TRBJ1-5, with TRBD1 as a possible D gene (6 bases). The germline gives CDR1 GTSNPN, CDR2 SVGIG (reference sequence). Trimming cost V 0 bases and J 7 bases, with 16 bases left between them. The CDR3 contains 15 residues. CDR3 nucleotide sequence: TGTGCCTGGAGTGTAATGTACAGGGTAAAACAGCCCCAGCATTTT. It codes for CAWSVMYRVKQPQHF.

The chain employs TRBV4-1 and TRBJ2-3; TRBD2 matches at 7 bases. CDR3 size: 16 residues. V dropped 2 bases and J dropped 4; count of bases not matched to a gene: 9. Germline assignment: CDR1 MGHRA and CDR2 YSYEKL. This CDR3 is CASSQPGRGRADTQYF. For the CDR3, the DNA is TGCGCCAGCAGCCAACCAGGTCGGGGGAGGGCAGATACGCAGTATTTT.

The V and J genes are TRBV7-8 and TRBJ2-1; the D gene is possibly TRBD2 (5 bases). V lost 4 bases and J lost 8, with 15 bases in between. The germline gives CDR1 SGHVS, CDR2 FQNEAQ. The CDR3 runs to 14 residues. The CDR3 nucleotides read TGTGCCAGCAGCTACGGACCTCGGGGAGATGAGCAGTTCTTC. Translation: CASSYGPRGDEQFF. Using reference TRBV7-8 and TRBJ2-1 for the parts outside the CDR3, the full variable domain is GAGVSQSPRYKVAKRGQDVALRCDPISGHVSLFWYQQALGQGPEFLTYFQNEAQLDKSGLPSDRFFAERPEGSVSTLKIQRTQQEDSAVYLCASSYGPRGDEQFFGPGTRLTVL.

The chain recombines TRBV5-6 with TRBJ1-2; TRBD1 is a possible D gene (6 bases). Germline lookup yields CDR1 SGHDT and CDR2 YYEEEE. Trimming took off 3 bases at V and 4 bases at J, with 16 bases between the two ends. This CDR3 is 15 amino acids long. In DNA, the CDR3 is TGTGCCAGCAGCTCCCCAGTCACAGGGTCCTATGGCTACACCTTC. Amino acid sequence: CASSSPVTGSYGYTF.

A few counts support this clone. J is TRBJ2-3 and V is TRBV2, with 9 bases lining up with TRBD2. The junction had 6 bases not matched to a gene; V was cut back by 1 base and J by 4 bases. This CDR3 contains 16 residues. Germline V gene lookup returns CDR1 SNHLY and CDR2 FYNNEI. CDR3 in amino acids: CASSEVGSGGADTQYF. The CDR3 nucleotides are TGTGCCAGCAGTGAAGTTGGTAGCGGGGGTGCAGATACGCAGTATTTT.

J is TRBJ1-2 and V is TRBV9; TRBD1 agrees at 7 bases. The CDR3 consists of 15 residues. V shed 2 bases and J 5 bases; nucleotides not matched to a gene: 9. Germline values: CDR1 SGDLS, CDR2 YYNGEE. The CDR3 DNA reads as TGTGCCAGCAGCGTCTGGGACAGTCCCTTTTATGGCTACACCTTC. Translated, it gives CASSVWDSPFYGYTF.

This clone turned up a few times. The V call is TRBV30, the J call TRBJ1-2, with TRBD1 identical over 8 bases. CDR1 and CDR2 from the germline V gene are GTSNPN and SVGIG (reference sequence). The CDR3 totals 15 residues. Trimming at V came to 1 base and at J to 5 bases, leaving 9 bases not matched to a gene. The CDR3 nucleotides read TGTGCCTGGAGTGGGGCCGGGACAGGAGGATATGGCTACACCTTC. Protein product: CAWSGAGTGGYGYTF. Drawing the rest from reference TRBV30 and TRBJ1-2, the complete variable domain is SQTIHQWPATLVQPVGSPLSLECTVEGTSNPNLYWYRQAAGRGLQLLFYSVGIGQISSEVPQNLSASRPQDRQFILSSKKLLLSDSGFYLCAWSGAGTGGYGYTFGSGTRLTVV.

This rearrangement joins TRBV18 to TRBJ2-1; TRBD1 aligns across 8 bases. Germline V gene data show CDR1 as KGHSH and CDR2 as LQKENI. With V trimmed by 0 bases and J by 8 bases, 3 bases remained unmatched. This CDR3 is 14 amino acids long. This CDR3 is CASSPPDRVYEQFF. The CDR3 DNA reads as TGTGCCAGCTCACCACCGGACAGGGTGTATGAGCAGTTCTTC.

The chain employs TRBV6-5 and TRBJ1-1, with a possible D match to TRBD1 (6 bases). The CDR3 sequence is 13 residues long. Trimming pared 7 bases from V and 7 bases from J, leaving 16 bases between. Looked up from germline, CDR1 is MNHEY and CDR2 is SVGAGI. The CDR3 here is CASKEGGLGEAFF. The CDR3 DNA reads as TGTGCCAGCAAAGAGGGGGGGCTCGGTGAAGCTTTCTTT.

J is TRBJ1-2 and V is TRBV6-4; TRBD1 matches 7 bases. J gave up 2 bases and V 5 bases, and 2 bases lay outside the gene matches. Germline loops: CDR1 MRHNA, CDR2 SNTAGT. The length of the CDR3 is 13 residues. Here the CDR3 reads CASSSTGNYGYTF. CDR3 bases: TGTGCCAGCAGTTCGACAGGGAACTATGGCTACACCTTC.